Below, one TCR beta chain is given with its context. How the authors handled the data: The authors estimated nucleated cell counts from reference gene primer amplification. TCRdb keeps only in-frame clones here, not all; method: immunoSEQ multiplex PCR. For V, J and clone size, that table is used; D and trimming come from the DNA. This sample has tens of thousands of clones, with over 70% found just once. The CDR3 extends over 16 amino acids. Deletions cut 0 bases from V and 0 bases from J, with 11 bases between. Looked up from germline, CDR1 is MNHEY and CDR2 is SVGEGT. These data are taken from a study of blood T cell repertoires in COVID-19.

The chain couples TRBV6-2 or TRBV6-3 to TRBJ1-1, with D maybe TRBD1 (5 bases). This TCR was recovered from a man aged 45-65 years with acute or convalescent COVID-19. The sequenced sample was peripheral blood. CDR3 coding DNA: TGTGCCAGCAGTTACTCTGGCGGGACCCTGAACACTGAAGCTTTCTTT. It encodes CASSYSGGTLNTEAFF.